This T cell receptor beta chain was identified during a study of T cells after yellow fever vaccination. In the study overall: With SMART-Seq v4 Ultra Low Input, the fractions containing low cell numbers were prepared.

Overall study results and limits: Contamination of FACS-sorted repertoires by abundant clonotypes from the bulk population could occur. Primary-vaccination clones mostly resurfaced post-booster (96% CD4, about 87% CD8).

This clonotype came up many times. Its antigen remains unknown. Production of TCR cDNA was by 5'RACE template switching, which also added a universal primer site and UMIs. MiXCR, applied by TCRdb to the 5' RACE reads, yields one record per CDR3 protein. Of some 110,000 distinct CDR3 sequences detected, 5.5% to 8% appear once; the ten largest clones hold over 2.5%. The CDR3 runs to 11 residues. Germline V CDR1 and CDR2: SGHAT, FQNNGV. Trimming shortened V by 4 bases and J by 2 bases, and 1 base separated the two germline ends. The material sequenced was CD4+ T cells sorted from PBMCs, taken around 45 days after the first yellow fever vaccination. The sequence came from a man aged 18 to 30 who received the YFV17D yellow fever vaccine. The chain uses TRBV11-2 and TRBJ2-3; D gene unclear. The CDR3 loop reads CASSSTDTQYF. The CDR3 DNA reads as TGTGCCAGCAGCTCCACAGATACGCAGTATTTT.